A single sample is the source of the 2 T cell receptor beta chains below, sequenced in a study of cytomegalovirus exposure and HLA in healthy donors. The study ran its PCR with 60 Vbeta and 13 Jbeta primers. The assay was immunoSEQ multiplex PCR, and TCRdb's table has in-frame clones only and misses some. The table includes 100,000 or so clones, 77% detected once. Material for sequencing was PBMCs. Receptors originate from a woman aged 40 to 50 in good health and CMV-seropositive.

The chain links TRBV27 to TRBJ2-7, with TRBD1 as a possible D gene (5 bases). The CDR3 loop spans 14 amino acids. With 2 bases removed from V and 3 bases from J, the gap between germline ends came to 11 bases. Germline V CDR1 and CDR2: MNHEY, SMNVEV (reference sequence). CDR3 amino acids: CASSLGRGDYEQYF. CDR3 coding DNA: TGTGCCAGCAGTTTAGGAAGGGGCGACTACGAGCAGTACTTC.

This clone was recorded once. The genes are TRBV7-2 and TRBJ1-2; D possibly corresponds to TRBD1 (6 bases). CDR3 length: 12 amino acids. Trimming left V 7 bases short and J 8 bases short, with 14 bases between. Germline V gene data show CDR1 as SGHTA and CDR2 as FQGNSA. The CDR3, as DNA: TGTGCCAGCATGGCAGGGGCATGGGGCTACACCTTC. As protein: CASMAGAWGYTF.